The T cell receptor (beta chain) described here comes from a study of T cell repertoires in cytomegalovirus infection. Looking at the study overall: Indications came from public TCR beta signatures; they pointed to CMV infection and to a matching HLA type. Regarding the study as a whole: HLA-C-restricted CMV clonotypes gave the most frequent clonotype in two of eight donors. CMV carriers with the relevant HLA were identified by cumulative public TCR beta family frequency.

From the reads, TCRdb called clonotypes with MiXCR, one entry per CDR3 protein. The sample yields about 190,000 distinct CDR3 sequences, less than 9.5% seen once. This clonotype showed up many times. Its target is unknown. Germline-derived CDR1 and CDR2 are SGHTA and FQGNSA. The CDR3 covers 14 residues. Trimming at V came to 8 bases and at J to 3 bases, leaving 7 bases not matched to a gene. V usage is TRBV7-2 and J usage is TRBJ1-5; 7 nucleotides match TRBD1. The TCR sequence derives from a human donor in good health (CMV status not recorded). Some clones in this sample may be carry-over from other donors' samples. Sequenced: PBMCs. CDR3 sequence (DNA): TGTGCCAGCGATCTCGGGACAGACAATCAGCCCCAGCATTTT. Translated: CASDLGTDNQPQHF. The full variable domain, its missing parts supplied by reference TRBV7-2 and TRBJ1-5, is GAGVSQSPSNKVTEKGKDVELRCDPISGHTALYWYRQSLGQGLEFLIYFQGNSAPDKSGLPSDRFSAERTGGSVSTLTIQRTQQEDSAVYLCASDLGTDNQPQHFGDGTRLSIL.